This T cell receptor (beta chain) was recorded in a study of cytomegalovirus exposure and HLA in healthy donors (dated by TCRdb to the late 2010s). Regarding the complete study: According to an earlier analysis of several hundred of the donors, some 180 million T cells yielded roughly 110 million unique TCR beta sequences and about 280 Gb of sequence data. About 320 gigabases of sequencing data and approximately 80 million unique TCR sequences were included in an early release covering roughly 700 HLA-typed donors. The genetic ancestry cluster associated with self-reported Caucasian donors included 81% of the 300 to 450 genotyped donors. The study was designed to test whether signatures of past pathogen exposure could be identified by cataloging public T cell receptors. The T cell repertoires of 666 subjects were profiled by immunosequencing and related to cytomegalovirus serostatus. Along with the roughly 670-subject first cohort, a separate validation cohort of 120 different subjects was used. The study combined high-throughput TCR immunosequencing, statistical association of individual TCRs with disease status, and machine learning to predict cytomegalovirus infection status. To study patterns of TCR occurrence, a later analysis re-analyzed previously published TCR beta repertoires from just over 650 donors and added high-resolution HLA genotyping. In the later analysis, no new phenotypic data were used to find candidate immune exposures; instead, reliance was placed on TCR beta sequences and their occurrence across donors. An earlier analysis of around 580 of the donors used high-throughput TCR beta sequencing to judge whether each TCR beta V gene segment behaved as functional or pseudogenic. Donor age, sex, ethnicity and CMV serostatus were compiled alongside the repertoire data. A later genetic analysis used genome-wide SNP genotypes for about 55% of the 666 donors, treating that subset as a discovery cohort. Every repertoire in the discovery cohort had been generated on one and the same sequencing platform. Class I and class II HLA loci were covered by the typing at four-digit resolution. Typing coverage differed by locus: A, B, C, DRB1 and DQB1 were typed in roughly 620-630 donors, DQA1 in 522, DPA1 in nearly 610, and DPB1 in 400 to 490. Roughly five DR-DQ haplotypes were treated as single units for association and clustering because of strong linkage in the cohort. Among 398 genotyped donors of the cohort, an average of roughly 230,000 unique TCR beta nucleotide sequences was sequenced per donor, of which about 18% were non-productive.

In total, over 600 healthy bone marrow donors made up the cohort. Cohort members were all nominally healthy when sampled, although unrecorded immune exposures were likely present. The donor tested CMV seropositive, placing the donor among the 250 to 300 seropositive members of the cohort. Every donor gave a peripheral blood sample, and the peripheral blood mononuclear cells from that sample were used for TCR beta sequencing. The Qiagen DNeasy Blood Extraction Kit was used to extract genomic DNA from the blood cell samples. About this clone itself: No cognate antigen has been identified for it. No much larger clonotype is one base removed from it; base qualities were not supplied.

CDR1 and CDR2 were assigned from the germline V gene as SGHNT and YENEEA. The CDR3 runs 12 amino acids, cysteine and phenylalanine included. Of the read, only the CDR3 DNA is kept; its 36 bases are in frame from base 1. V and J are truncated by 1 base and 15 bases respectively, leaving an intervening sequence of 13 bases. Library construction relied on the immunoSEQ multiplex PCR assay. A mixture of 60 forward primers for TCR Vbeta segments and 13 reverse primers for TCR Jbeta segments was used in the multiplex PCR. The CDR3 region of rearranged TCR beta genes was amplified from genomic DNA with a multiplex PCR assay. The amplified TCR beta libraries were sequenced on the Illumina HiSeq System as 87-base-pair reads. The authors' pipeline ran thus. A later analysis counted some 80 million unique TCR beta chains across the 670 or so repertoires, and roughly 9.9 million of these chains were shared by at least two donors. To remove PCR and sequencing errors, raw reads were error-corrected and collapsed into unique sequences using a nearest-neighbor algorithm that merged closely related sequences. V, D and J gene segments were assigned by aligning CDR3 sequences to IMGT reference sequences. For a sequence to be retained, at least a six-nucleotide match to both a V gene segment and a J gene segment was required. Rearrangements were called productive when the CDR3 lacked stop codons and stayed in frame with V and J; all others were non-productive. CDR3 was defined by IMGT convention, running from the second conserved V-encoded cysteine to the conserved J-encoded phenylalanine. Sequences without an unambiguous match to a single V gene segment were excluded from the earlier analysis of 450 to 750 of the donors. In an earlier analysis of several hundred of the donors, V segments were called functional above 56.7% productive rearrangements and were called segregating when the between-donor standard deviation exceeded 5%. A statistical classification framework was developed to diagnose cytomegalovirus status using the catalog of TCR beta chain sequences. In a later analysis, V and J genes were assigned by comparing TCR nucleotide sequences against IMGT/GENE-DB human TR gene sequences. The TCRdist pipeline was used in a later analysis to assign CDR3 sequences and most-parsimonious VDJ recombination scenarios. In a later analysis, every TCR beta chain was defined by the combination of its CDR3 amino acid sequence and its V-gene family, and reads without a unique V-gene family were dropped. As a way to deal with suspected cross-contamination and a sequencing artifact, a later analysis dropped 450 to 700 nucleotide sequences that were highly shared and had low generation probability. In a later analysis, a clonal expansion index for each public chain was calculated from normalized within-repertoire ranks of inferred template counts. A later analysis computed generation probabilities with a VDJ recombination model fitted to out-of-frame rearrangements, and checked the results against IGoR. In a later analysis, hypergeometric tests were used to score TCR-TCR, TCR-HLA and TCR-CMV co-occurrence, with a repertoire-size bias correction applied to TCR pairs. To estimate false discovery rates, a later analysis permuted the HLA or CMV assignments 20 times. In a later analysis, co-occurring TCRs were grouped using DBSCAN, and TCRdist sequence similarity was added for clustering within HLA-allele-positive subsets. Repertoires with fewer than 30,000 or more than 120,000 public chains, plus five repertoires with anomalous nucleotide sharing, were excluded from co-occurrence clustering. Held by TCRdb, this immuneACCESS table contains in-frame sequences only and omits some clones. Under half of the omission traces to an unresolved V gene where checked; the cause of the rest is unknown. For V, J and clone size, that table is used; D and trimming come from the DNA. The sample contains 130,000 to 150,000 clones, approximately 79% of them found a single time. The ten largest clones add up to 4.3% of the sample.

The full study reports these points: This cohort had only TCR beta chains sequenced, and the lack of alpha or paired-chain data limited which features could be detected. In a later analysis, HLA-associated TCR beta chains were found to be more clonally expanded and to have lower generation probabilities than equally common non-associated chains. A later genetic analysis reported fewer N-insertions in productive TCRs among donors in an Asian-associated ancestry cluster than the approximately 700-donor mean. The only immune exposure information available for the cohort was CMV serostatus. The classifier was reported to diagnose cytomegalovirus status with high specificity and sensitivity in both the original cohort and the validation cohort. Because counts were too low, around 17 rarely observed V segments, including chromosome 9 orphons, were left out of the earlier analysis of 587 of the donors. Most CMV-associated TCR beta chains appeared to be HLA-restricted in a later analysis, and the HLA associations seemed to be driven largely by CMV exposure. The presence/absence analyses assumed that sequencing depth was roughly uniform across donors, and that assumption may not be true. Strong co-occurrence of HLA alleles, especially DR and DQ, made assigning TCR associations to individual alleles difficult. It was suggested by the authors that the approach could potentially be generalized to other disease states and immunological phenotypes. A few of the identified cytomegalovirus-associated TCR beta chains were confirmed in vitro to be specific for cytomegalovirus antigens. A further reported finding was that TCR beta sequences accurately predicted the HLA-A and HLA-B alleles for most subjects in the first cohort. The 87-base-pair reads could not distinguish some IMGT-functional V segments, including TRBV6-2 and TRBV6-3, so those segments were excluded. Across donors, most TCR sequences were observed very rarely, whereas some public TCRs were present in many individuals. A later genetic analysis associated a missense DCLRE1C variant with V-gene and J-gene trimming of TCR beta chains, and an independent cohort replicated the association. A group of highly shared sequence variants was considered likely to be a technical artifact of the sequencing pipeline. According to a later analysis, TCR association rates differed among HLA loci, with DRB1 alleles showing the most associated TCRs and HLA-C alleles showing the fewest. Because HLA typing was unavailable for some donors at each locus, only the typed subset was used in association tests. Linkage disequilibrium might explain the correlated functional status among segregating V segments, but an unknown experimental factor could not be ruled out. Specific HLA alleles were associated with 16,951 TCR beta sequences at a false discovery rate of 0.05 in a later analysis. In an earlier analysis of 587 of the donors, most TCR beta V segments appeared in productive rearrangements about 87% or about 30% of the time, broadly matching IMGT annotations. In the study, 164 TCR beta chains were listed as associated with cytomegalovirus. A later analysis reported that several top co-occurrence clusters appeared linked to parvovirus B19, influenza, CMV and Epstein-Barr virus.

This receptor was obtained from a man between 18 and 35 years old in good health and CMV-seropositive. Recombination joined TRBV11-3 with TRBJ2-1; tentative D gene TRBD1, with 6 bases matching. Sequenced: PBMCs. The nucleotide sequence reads TGTGCCAGCAGCTTAGGGGACACCCCACGGTTCTTC. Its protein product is CASSLGDTPRFF.